The 15 T cell receptor beta chains presented below share a single source sample, sequenced in a study of shared clonotypes between healthy human individuals. Profiled with immunoSEQ multiplex PCR; TCRdb holds only in-frame clones, not every one. The sample has about 800,000 clones, 90% to 98% seen once; the top ten hold roughly 0.23%. Naive CD8 cells lacked CD45RO, underwent positive selection for CCR7 and left out terminally differentiated effector memory CD45RA+ cells. The sample consisted of naive CD8+ T cells sorted from blood. The receptors derive from a man aged 25-40 years in good health.

The rearrangement links TRBV9 to TRBJ2-3, with D possibly matching TRBD2 (5 bases). Germline V lookup: CDR1 SGDLS, CDR2 YYNGEE. CDR3 length: 13 amino acids. Trimming removed 6 bases from V and 2 bases from J, with 10 bases in between. The CDR3 sequence: CASNTGTTDTQYF. CDR3 DNA sequence: TGTGCCAGCAATACGGGAACCACAGATACGCAGTATTTT.

V and J are TRBV13 and TRBJ2-3; 7 bases fit TRBD1. V dropped 0 bases and J dropped 2; count of bases not matched to a gene: 5. The CDR3 length is 16 residues. Germline CDR1 is PRHDT and CDR2 is FYEKMQ (reference sequence). In DNA form, the CDR3 reads TGTGCCAGCAGCTTAGGCCGGGACAGTATCACAGATACGCAGTATTTT. Residues: CASSLGRDSITDTQYF.

V is TRBV2 and J is TRBJ2-4, with a tentative D call TRBD1 (5 bases). The CDR3 covers 16 residues. The germline V gene has CDR1 SNHLY and CDR2 FYNNEI. V shed 6 bases and J shed 0 bases, with 15 bases lying between them. The CDR3: CASRLTDLIAKNIQYF. Here the CDR3 DNA reads TGTGCCAGCAGACTGACAGATCTAATAGCCAAAAACATTCAGTACTTC. The full variable domain, rest sourced from reference TRBV2 and TRBJ2-4, is EPEVTQTPSHQVTQMGQEVILRCVPISNHLYFYWYRQILGQKVEFLVSFYNNEISEKSEIFDDQFSVERPDGSNFTLKIRSTKLEDSAMYFCASRLTDLIAKNIQYFGAGTRLSVL.

The chain joins TRBV28 to TRBJ2-7; TRBD2 might be the D (5 bases). Germline V gene lookup returns CDR1 MDHEN and CDR2 SYDVKM. V was clipped by 5 bases and J by 0 bases, with 14 bases between them. This CDR3 is 15 amino acids long. This CDR3 reads CASSPGVSVSYEQYF. The CDR3 coding sequence is TGTGCCAGCAGTCCCGGTGTTAGCGTCTCCTACGAGCAGTACTTC.

The CDR3 coding sequence is TGTGCCAGCAGCTTATTTCTCGAGAGGGTAGATGAAAAACTGTTTTTT. Protein: CASSLFLERVDEKLFF. The chain joins TRBV11-2 to TRBJ1-4, with D uncertain. The ends were cut back, 2 bases at V and 6 bases at J, with 16 bases in the middle. Germline loops: CDR1 SGHAT, CDR2 FQNNGV. The CDR3 contains 16 residues.

The genes are TRBV9 and TRBJ1-3, with a weak D call TRBD1 (6 bases). Trimming took off 2 bases at V and 5 bases at J, with 11 bases between the two ends. The CDR3 is made up of 14 amino acids. In germline, CDR1 is SGDLS, CDR2 YYNGEE. The CDR3 region is CASSVPGHRNTIYF. In nucleotides, the CDR3 is TGTGCCAGCAGCGTTCCGGGACACAGAAACACCATATATTTT. Full variable domain (outside the CDR3, taken from reference TRBV9 and TRBJ1-3): DSGVTQTPKHLITATGQRVTLRCSPRSGDLSVYWYQQSLDQGLQFLIQYYNGEERAKGNILERFSAQQFPDLHSELNLSSLELGDSALYFCASSVPGHRNTIYFGEGSWLTVV.

The chain joins TRBV6-1 to TRBJ2-7, with D unclear. This CDR3 spans 13 amino acids. V lost 5 bases, J lost 5 bases, and 13 bases lay in between. The germline V gene encodes CDR1 MNHNS and CDR2 SASEGT. The CDR3 coding sequence is TGTGCCAGCAGTTCCCGGTGGGGTGACGAGCAGTACTTC. The encoded protein is CASSSRWGDEQYF.

V usage is TRBV4-3 and J usage is TRBJ2-3, with D possibly being TRBD1 or TRBD2 (5 bases each). Germline CDR1 is LGHNA and CDR2 is YSLEER. The CDR3 has 16 amino acids. Trimming took off 0 bases at V and 4 bases at J, with 14 bases between the two ends. CDR3 amino acids: CASSQDWDPRPDTQYF. In DNA form, the CDR3 reads TGCGCCAGCAGCCAAGATTGGGACCCTAGGCCAGATACGCAGTATTTT.

The chain joins TRBV7-9 to TRBJ2-5, with TRBD2 matching over 10 bases. CDR1 SEHNR and CDR2 FQNEAQ come from the germline V gene (reference sequence). After removal of 1 base from V and 2 bases from J, the junction contained 4 bases not matched to a gene. This CDR3 is built from 16 residues. The CDR3, as DNA: TGTGCCAGCAGCTTAGTAGCGGGAGGCCCGCAAGAGACCCAGTACTTC. The encoded protein is CASSLVAGGPQETQYF.

This clone was counted once. The chain has TRBV2 and TRBJ1-5; D remains unclear. The germline V gene has CDR1 SNHLY and CDR2 FYNNEI. Trimming cost V 3 bases and J 0 bases, with 9 bases left between them. The CDR3 sequence is 15 residues long. CDR3 sequence reads: CASSERRYSNQPQHF. CDR3 coding DNA: TGTGCCAGCAGTGAGAGGAGATATAGCAATCAGCCCCAGCATTTT.

The V call is TRBV11-2, the J call TRBJ2-1; 11 bases fit TRBD2. The CDR3 is 18 amino acids. V lost 1 base to trimming and J lost 0 bases; unmatched junction nucleotides: 5. Germline V gives CDR1 SGHAT, CDR2 FQNNGV. The CDR3 protein is CASSLGGTSGYSYNEQFF. The DNA for the CDR3 is TGTGCCAGCAGCTTAGGCGGGACTAGCGGATACTCCTACAATGAGCAGTTCTTC.

The V gene is TRBV30, the J gene TRBJ2-7, with 9 bases lining up with TRBD1. Germline V lookup: CDR1 GTSNPN, CDR2 SVGIG (reference sequence). V gave up 4 bases and J gave up 5 bases; unmatched junction bases: 12. The CDR3 covers 15 residues. Here the CDR3 reads CAWTKLGQGLDEQYF. DNA of the CDR3: TGTGCCTGGACAAAACTGGGACAGGGTCTTGACGAGCAGTACTTC.

The chain's CDR3 is CASSPGGQAPNTEAFF. The CDR3 DNA sequence: TGTGCCAGCAGTCCTGGGGGACAGGCGCCCAACACTGAAGCTTTCTTT. The J gene is TRBJ1-1, the V gene TRBV27, with TRBD1 matching over 8 bases. There are 16 residues in the CDR3. The V and J ends lost 5 bases and 2 bases, in that order; junction bases with no gene match: 10. CDR1 MNHEY and CDR2 SMNVEV come from the germline V gene (reference sequence).

V and J are TRBV7-8 and TRBJ1-5; D possibly corresponds to TRBD1 (5 bases). The CDR3 sequence is 14 residues long. The germline gives CDR1 SGHVS, CDR2 FQNEAQ. Deletions cut 0 bases from V and 6 bases from J, with 9 bases between. The CDR3 is CASSLAGVAQPQHF. CDR3 coding DNA: TGTGCCAGCAGCTTAGCGGGGGTAGCTCAGCCCCAGCATTTT.

The chain employs TRBV7-2 and TRBJ2-7; 7 bases align to TRBD1. V shed 4 bases and J 3 bases; nucleotides not matched to a gene: 6. Germline CDR1 SGHTA, CDR2 FQGNSA. The CDR3 length is 14 residues. The CDR3 loop reads CASSSFSGGYEQYF. In nucleotides, the CDR3 is TGTGCCAGCAGCTCTTTCTCAGGGGGCTACGAGCAGTACTTC.